One and the same sample provided the 18 T cell receptor beta chains below, sequenced in a study of T cell repertoires in cytomegalovirus infection. TCRdb called the reads again in MiXCR, with one record for every CDR3 protein. The sample has 680,000 or so distinct CDR3 sequences, roughly 36% seen once. For these receptors, no antigen is known. The material was cultured PBMCs, obtained from culture after CMV antigen stimulation. The receptors shown here come from a human donor in good health (CMV status not recorded). Some clones in this sample may be carry-over from other donors' samples.

This clonotype has a handful of counts. The V call is TRBV20-1, the J call TRBJ2-3; D not certain. The CDR3 extends over 14 amino acids. Trimming took 2 bases from V and 4 from J, leaving 13 bases between them. The germline V gene encodes CDR1 DFQATT and CDR2 SNEGSKA (reference sequence). CDR3 nucleotide sequence: TGCAGTGCTAGATCCCTGGCTTTGTCAGATACGCAGTATTTT. This codes for CSARSLALSDTQYF.

This clonotype has a count of ten or more. The rearrangement joins TRBV7-2 to TRBJ2-3, with TRBD2 matching 8 bases. Germline loops: CDR1 SGHTA, CDR2 FQGNSA. Losses at the gene ends were 5 bases for V and 1 base for J; bases not matched to a gene: 11. This CDR3 comprises 17 residues. The CDR3 DNA is TGTGCCAGCAGCCCCCTTGAGGCGGGGGGTCGCACAGATACGCAGTATTTT. Amino acid sequence: CASSPLEAGGRTDTQYF. Drawing the rest from reference TRBV7-2 and TRBJ2-3, the complete variable domain is GAGVSQSPSNKVTEKGKDVELRCDPISGHTALYWYRQSLGQGLEFLIYFQGNSAPDKSGLPSDRFSAERTGGSVSTLTIQRTQQEDSAVYLCASSPLEAGGRTDTQYFGPGTRLTVL.

The chain is built from TRBV2 and TRBJ1-6; D is uncertain. V was clipped by 6 bases and J by 8 bases, with 14 bases between them. Germline loops: CDR1 SNHLY, CDR2 FYNNEI. The CDR3 loop spans 14 amino acids. CDR3 DNA sequence: TGTGCCAGCAGCCTCGTCTCCCCTGATTCACCCCTCCACTTT. It is translated as CASSLVSPDSPLHF.

This clonotype has more than one count but fewer than ten. This chain joins TRBV12-3 or TRBV12-4 and TRBJ2-5; either TRBD1 or TRBD2 may supply D (6 bases each). This CDR3 region has 14 residues. Between the trimmed V and J ends, which lost 10 bases and 5 bases, there was a span of 20 bases. CDR3 sequence reads: CATNNGGRGETQYF. CDR3 sequence (DNA): TGTGCCACCAACAACGGGGGCCGGGGGGAGACCCAGTACTTC.

In its sample, this clonotype was seen many times. The chain joins TRBV7-6 to TRBJ1-5; D unclear. Deletions cut 1 base from V and 5 bases from J, with 12 bases between. The germline gives CDR1 SGHVS, CDR2 FNYEAQ. The CDR3 runs to 15 residues. The CDR3 DNA reads as TGTGCCAGCAGCTTAGTGGAAGGCAGTGATCAGCCCCAGCATTTT. Residues: CASSLVEGSDQPQHF.

This clonotype was picked up a small number of times. This chain links TRBV7-9 with TRBJ1-1, with TRBD1 matching 7 bases. Germline CDR1 SEHNR, CDR2 FQNEAQ (reference sequence). The CDR3 extends over 16 amino acids. The V gene end was trimmed by 7 bases and the J gene end by 8 bases; junction bases not matched to a gene: 19. CDR3: CASTQGGRRGSPEAFF. DNA of the CDR3: TGTGCCAGCACTCAGGGGGGCAGGAGGGGGAGTCCAGAAGCTTTCTTT.

V gene TRBV20-1 combines with J gene TRBJ1-2; D is unclear. Between the trimmed V and J ends, which lost 2 bases and 4 bases, there was a span of 8 bases. The CDR3 covers 12 residues. CDR1 is DFQATT and CDR2 is SNEGSKA in the germline V gene (reference sequence). The CDR3 here is CSARPNIYGYTF. The CDR3, as DNA: TGCAGTGCTAGACCCAATATCTATGGCTACACCTTC.

In regard to this clonotype: It may be a read error: a sequence one base away is much more abundant. The chain is built from TRBV7-2 and TRBJ2-1; 11 nucleotides line up with TRBD2. The J call is doubtful: the DNA matches TRBJ2-7 better. The CDR3 runs 19 residues. CDR1 and CDR2 from the germline V gene are SGHTA and FQGNSA. This CDR3 is CASSSPLAGGPGSYNEQYF. For the CDR3, the DNA is TGTGCCAGCAGCTCACCTCTAGCGGGGGGCCCAGGGTCCTACAATGAGCAGTACTTC.

This rearrangement joins TRBV20-1 to TRBJ1-1; 7 bases agree with TRBD1. This CDR3 region has 12 residues. Germline V gene lookup returns CDR1 DFQATT and CDR2 SNEGSKA (reference sequence). V shed 4 bases, J shed 4 bases, and the junction held 3 bases outside the gene matches. The CDR3 bases are TGCAGTGCTAACTCAGGGGGCACTGAAGCTTTCTTT. Its protein is CSANSGGTEAFF.

The rearrangement uses TRBV7-6 and TRBJ2-1; D is perhaps TRBD2 (6 bases). CDR1 is SGHVS, CDR2 FNYEAQ, per germline. CDR3 length: 15 residues. Trimming took off 5 bases at V and 4 bases at J, with 15 bases between the two ends. CDR3 DNA sequence: TGTGCCAGCAGCCCCTTTCCGGGGGTATACAATGAGCAGTTCTTC. Amino acids: CASSPFPGVYNEQFF.

The chain has TRBV4-1 and TRBJ1-5; D may be TRBD1 (5 bases). In germline, CDR1 is MGHRA, CDR2 YSYEKL. CDR3 size: 15 residues. Trimming left V 1 base short and J 6 bases short, with 13 bases between. CDR3 in DNA: TGCGCCAGCAGCCAAGCCGGGGACGGGGGTCAGCCCCAGCATTTT. Protein: CASSQAGDGGQPQHF.

Only one count was recorded for this clonotype. This CDR3 is CASKAELNTEAFF. In nucleotides, the CDR3 is TGTGCCAGCAAGGCAGAGTTGAACACTGAAGCTTTCTTT. The chain is built from TRBV12-3 or TRBV12-4 and TRBJ1-1, with no clear D. With 7 bases removed from V and 0 bases from J, the gap between germline ends came to 9 bases. CDR3 length equals 13 residues.

This clonotype was detected ten times or more. The chain links TRBV7-2 to TRBJ2-3, with 7 nucleotides matching TRBD2. Germline V gene sequence: CDR1 SGHTA, CDR2 FQGNSA. V was clipped by 5 bases and J by 1 base; unmatched bases: 0. This CDR3 comprises 13 residues. The CDR3: CASSTSGTDTQYF. The DNA of the CDR3 is TGTGCCAGCAGCACTAGCGGCACAGATACGCAGTATTTT.

This clonotype appeared once. A much larger clone differs from this one at a single base, so this may be a read error. This chain joins TRBV7-2 and TRBJ2-2, with D tentatively TRBD1 (5 bases). The CDR3 loop spans 16 amino acids. Germline V gene lookup returns CDR1 SGHTA and CDR2 FQGNSA. Trimming removed 5 bases from V and 1 base from J, with 14 bases in between. CDR3 loop: CASSTYPRGNTGELFF. CDR3 DNA: TGTGCCAGCAGCACGTACCCTAGGGGGAACACCGGGGAGCTGTTTTTT.

This clonotype was found a few times. The chain combines TRBV29-1 with TRBJ2-3; 9 bases are shared with TRBD2. CDR3 length equals 15 residues. J was trimmed by 0 bases and V by 3 bases; bases with no gene match: 4. CDR1 is SQVTM and CDR2 is ANQGSEA in the germline V gene. CDR3 DNA: TGCAGCGTTGATAGGCGGGGGGGCAGCACAGATACGCAGTATTTT. Translating gives CSVDRRGGSTDTQYF.

The chain recombines TRBV10-3 with TRBJ2-7; D could derive from TRBD1 or TRBD2 (5 bases each). CDR1 and CDR2 from the germline V gene are ENHRY and SYGVKD. Trimming cost V 6 bases and J 3 bases, with 15 bases left between them. The CDR3 sequence is 14 residues long. The CDR3 DNA reads as TGTGCCATCAGGGGTCGGGGCGAGGGCTACGAGCAGTACTTC. Protein: CAIRGRGEGYEQYF.

The J gene is TRBJ1-1, the V gene TRBV19, with D maybe TRBD1 (6 bases). The V and J ends lost 10 bases and 0 bases respectively, with 12 bases between them. CDR3 length: 13 residues. Germline lookup yields CDR1 LNHDA and CDR2 SQIVND (reference sequence). CDR3 nucleotide sequence: TGTGCCACCACAGGGCCCGTGAACACTGAAGCTTTCTTT. Encoded protein: CATTGPVNTEAFF.

This clonotype was found many times. The chain uses TRBV7-9 and TRBJ2-2; the D is unclear. CDR3 length: 13 residues. Trimming removed 1 base at V and 6 bases at J, with 6 bases between. The germline gives CDR1 SEHNR, CDR2 FQNEAQ (reference sequence). Here the CDR3 reads CASSLGWAGELFF. CDR3 in DNA: TGTGCCAGCAGCTTAGGTTGGGCCGGGGAGCTGTTTTTT.